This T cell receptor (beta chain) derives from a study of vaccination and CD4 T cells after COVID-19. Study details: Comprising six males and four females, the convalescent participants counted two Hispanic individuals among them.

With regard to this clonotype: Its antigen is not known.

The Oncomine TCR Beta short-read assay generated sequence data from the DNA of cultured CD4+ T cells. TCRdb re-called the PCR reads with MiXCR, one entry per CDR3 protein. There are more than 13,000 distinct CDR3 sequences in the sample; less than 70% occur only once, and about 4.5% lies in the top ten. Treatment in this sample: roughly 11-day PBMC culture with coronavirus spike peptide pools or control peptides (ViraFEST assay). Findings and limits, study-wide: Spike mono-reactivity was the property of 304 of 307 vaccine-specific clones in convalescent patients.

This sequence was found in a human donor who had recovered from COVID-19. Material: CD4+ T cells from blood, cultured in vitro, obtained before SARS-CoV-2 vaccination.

CDR3 region: CASSAPTGRAHTGELFF. In DNA form, the CDR3 reads TGTGCCAGCAGCGCCCCTACGGGGAGGGCCCACACCGGGGAGCTGTTTTTT. V is TRBV11-3 and J is TRBJ2-2; 7 bases map to TRBD2. The V and J ends lost 5 bases and 3 bases, in that order; junction bases with no gene match: 12. This CDR3 comprises 17 residues. The germline CDR1 and CDR2 sequences are SGHNT and YENEEA. Full variable domain (rest looked up from reference TRBV11-3 and TRBJ2-2): EAGVVQSPRYKIIEKKQPVAFWCNPISGHNTLYWYLQNLGQGPELLIRYENEEAVDDSQLPKDRFSAERLKGVDSTLKIQPAELGDSAVYLCASSAPTGRAHTGELFFGEGSRLTVL.